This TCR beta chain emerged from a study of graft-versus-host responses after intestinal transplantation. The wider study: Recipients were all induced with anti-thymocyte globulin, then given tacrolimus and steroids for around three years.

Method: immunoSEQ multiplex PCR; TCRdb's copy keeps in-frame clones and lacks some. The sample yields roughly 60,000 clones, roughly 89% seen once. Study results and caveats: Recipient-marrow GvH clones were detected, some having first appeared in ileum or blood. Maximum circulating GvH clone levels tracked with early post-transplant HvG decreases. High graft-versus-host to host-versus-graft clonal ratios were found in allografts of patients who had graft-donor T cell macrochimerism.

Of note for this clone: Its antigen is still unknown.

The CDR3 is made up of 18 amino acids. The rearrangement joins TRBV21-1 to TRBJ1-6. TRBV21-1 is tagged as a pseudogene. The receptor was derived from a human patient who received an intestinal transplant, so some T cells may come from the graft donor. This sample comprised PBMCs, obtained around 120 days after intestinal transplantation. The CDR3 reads CASSRGRVPSSYNSPLHF. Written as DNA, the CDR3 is TGTGCCAGCAGCCGCGGGCGGGTCCCGAGCTCCTATAATTCACCCCTCCACTTT.